The 20 T cell receptor beta chains below all came from one sample that was sequenced in a study of CD8 T cells in ankylosing spondylitis (dated by TCRdb to about 2017). The library came from 5' RACE. These reads were obtained on an Illumina HiSeq 2500. The public reads were reanalyzed by TCRdb: fastp trimming at Q25, MiXCR alignment, in-frame beta chains only. Rows with a matching CDR3 protein are joined into one entry that keeps the most common DNA and genes. This sample has about 160,000 distinct CDR3 sequences in its table, and roughly 10% of those were observed once. Approximately 15% of the sample rests with the top ten. Sequenced: blood, either unsorted or a sorted T cell fraction (not recorded which). The receptor set was obtained from a female donor with ankylosing spondylitis or in good health (not recorded which).

This clonotype was observed a handful of times. The chain has TRBV14 and TRBJ2-1, with D possibly being TRBD1 or TRBD2 (5 bases each). CDR1 is SGHDN and CDR2 is FVKESK in the germline V gene. Trimming left V 2 bases short and J 8 bases short, with 28 bases between. The CDR3 length is 19 residues. CDR3 sequence reads: CASSQLGGSAGRFRDEQFF. DNA of the CDR3: TGTGCCAGCAGCCAACTTGGAGGTTCTGCCGGCCGATTCAGGGATGAGCAGTTCTTC.

The DNA of the CDR3 is TGTGCCTGGAGTACACCGATTTCTAGGGCGGGAGAGGCGTACGAGCAGTACTTC. Amino acid sequence: CAWSTPISRAGEAYEQYF. The V call is TRBV30, the J call TRBJ2-7, with 7 bases fitting TRBD2. Germline V gene lookup returns CDR1 GTSNPN and CDR2 SVGIG (reference sequence). The CDR3 is 18 residues long. J lost 4 bases, V lost 2 bases, and 20 bases had no gene match.

The table lists this clonotype with a few counts. The chain joins TRBV10-1 to TRBJ2-1, with D unclear. The CDR3 consists of 13 residues. CDR1 and CDR2 from the germline V gene are WNHNN and SYGVQD (reference sequence). V dropped 6 bases and J dropped 10 bases, with 16 bases sitting between them. This chain's CDR3 is CASSPLRSSEQFF. CDR3 nucleotide sequence: TGCGCCAGCAGCCCCCTGAGGTCGAGCGAGCAGTTCTTC.

This clonotype was counted only a few times. V usage is TRBV14 and J usage is TRBJ2-7; D unclear. Trimming pared 3 bases from V and 7 bases from J, leaving 10 bases between. There are 12 residues in the CDR3. Looked up from germline, CDR1 is SGHDN and CDR2 is FVKESK. CDR3 residues: CASSQGLGEQYF. The CDR3 nucleotides are TGTGCCAGCAGCCAGGGTCTAGGAGAGCAGTACTTC.

This clonotype was observed a handful of times. The chain uses TRBV20-1 and TRBJ2-1; D remains unclear. The CDR3 spans 11 residues. V lost 3 bases and J 9 bases, leaving 9 bases between the germline ends. Germline loops: CDR1 DFQATT, CDR2 SNEGSKA (reference sequence). The chain's CDR3 is CSARGIGEQFF. The CDR3 DNA is TGCAGTGCTAGGGGTATCGGTGAGCAGTTCTTC.

In this sample, this clonotype turned up many times. This chain links TRBV27 with TRBJ1-5; D is ambiguous. CDR3 length: 14 residues. The germline V gene encodes CDR1 MNHEY and CDR2 SMNVEV (reference sequence). With 8 bases removed from V and 4 bases from J, the gap between germline ends came to 15 bases. The CDR3 DNA reads as TGTGCCAGCGGTCCAACCTTGGGTAATCAGCCCCAGCATTTT. Translating it yields CASGPTLGNQPQHF.

There are many counts of this clonotype. This chain uses TRBV2 with TRBJ2-7; D is uncertain. V was shortened by 3 bases and J by 0 bases, with 15 bases between the two germline ends. Germline CDR1 SNHLY, CDR2 FYNNEI. CDR3 length: 16 residues. The CDR3 DNA reads TGTGCCAGCAGTGAGACCTTCCTTTCGAGCTCCTACGAGCAGTACTTC. It yields the protein CASSETFLSSSYEQYF.

CDR3 region: CASSLLTSGLYEQYF. The CDR3 DNA reads as TGTGCCAGCAGCCTCCTGACTAGCGGATTGTACGAGCAGTACTTC. The chain couples TRBV28 to TRBJ2-7, with 9 bases that match TRBD2. The V segment lost 6 bases and the J segment 4 bases; nucleotides outside the gene matches: 10. The CDR3 consists of 15 residues. Germline V CDR1 and CDR2: MDHEN, SYDVKM.

At least ten counts were recorded for this clonotype. V and J are TRBV29-1 and TRBJ1-1; D call uncertain. The CDR3 is 13 residues long. Trimming left V 6 bases short and J 4 bases short, with 15 bases between. The germline V gene has CDR1 SQVTM and CDR2 ANQGSEA. CDR3 region: CSVREGYFTEAFF. The CDR3 nucleotides are TGCAGCGTGAGAGAAGGGTATTTCACTGAAGCTTTCTTT.

The chain employs TRBV12-5 and TRBJ1-1; D is unresolved. Trimming shortened V by 2 bases and J by 0 bases, and 7 bases separated the two germline ends. Germline CDR1 and CDR2: LGHNT and FRNRAP. This CDR3 region has 14 residues. For the CDR3, the DNA is TGTGCTAGTGGTTTGATGGGGATGAACACTGAAGCTTTCTTT. This encodes CASGLMGMNTEAFF.

The chain links TRBV12-5 to TRBJ1-1, with D possibly TRBD1 on 6 matching bases. Trimming stripped 5 bases from V and 8 bases from J, with 9 bases between. The CDR3 contains 11 residues. Germline CDR1 LGHNT, CDR2 FRNRAP. The CDR3 loop reads CASGRGQEAFF. The CDR3 coding sequence is TGTGCTAGTGGTCGGGGACAAGAAGCTTTCTTT.

The chain is built from TRBV6-2 or TRBV6-3 and TRBJ2-1; no firm D call. Trimming left V 8 bases short and J 2 bases short, with 19 bases between. Germline V gene lookup returns CDR1 MNHEY and CDR2 SVGEGT. This CDR3 is 16 amino acids long. The chain's CDR3 is CASAPSPGAPYNEQFF. CDR3 coding DNA: TGTGCCAGCGCCCCATCCCCCGGCGCGCCCTACAATGAGCAGTTCTTC.

The V and J genes are TRBV11-2 and TRBJ1-2; the D is unclear. The CDR3 consists of 14 residues. Germline V CDR1 and CDR2: SGHAT, FQNNGV. The V end lost 1 base, the J end lost 4 bases, and 10 bases lay between the germline ends. CDR3: CASSLGVGRYGYTF. The CDR3 region has the DNA TGTGCCAGCAGCTTAGGTGTAGGGCGCTATGGCTACACCTTC.

This clonotype was seen more than once but under ten times. The chain recombines TRBV3-1 with TRBJ2-1; D not certain. The germline V gene encodes CDR1 LGHDT and CDR2 YNNKEL (reference sequence). This CDR3 has 20 amino acids. V was cut by 0 bases and J by 2 bases, with 23 bases left in between. CDR3 loop: CASSQDPPVSRASTYNEQFF. The CDR3 DNA reads as TGTGCCAGCAGCCAAGACCCACCCGTTTCTAGGGCCTCTACCTACAATGAGCAGTTCTTC.

This clonotype was counted many times. J is TRBJ2-7 and V is TRBV7-9, with D maybe TRBD2 (5 bases). The germline V gene has CDR1 SEHNR and CDR2 FQNEAQ (reference sequence). Trimming took 5 bases from V and 7 from J, leaving 12 bases between them. The CDR3 has 12 amino acids. The CDR3 DNA sequence: TGTGCCAGCAGCGCCCAAAAGCGGGAGCAGTACTTC. As protein: CASSAQKREQYF. The full variable domain, completed using reference TRBV7-9 and TRBJ2-7, is DTGVSQNPRHKITKRGQNVTFRCDPISEHNRLYWYRQTLGQGPEFLTYFQNEAQLEKSRLLSDRFSAERPKGSFSTLEIQRTEQGDSAMYLCASSAQKREQYFGPGTRLTVT.

This clonotype was observed many times. This chain joins TRBV23-1 and TRBJ2-1; tentatively, D is TRBD2 (5 bases). TRBV23-1 has ORF status, its function being uncertain. Trimming shortened V by 9 bases and J by 0 bases, and 27 bases separated the two germline ends. The CDR3 runs 19 residues. The CDR3 reads CASPPDREGVVSSYNEQFF. CDR3 nucleotide sequence: TGCGCCAGTCCCCCGGACCGGGAAGGTGTCGTAAGCTCCTACAATGAGCAGTTCTTC.

At least ten counts were recorded for this clonotype. This rearrangement joins TRBV25-1 to TRBJ1-2; D is uncertain. The V end was cut by 0 bases, the J end by 6 bases, with 20 bases between. The CDR3 sequence is 17 residues long. Germline CDR1 and CDR2: MGHDK and SYGVNS. DNA for the CDR3: TGTGCCAGCAGTGAATATTGGGAGGGCTCCCGCGGCAATGGCTACACCTTC. This translates into CASSEYWEGSRGNGYTF.

The chain combines TRBV28 with TRBJ2-3, with TRBD1 as a possible D gene (6 bases). The CDR3 extends over 14 amino acids. Germline CDR1 is MDHEN and CDR2 is SYDVKM. Trimming shortened V by 7 bases and J by 2 bases, and 13 bases separated the two germline ends. The CDR3 loop reads CASTQTGNTDTQYF. The CDR3 DNA is TGTGCCAGCACCCAAACAGGGAACACAGATACGCAGTATTTT.

The rearrangement links TRBV3-1 to TRBJ2-1, with D possibly TRBD2 on 6 matching bases. Germline V gene sequence: CDR1 LGHDT, CDR2 YNNKEL (reference sequence). CDR3 length equals 15 residues. With 2 bases removed from V and 0 bases from J, the gap between germline ends came to 8 bases. CDR3 sequence: CASSQHGSSYNEQFF. CDR3 in DNA: TGTGCCAGCAGCCAACACGGGAGCTCCTACAATGAGCAGTTCTTC.

The sample holds a few counts of this clonotype. One end of the junction does not line up with germline, which may come from a read error. This sequence joins TRBV20-1 and TRBJ1-1; weak D call: TRBD1 (6 bases). Looked up from germline, CDR1 is DFQATT and CDR2 is SNEGSKA (reference sequence). This CDR3 contains 15 residues. For the CDR3, the DNA is TGCAGTGCCAGAGCATACAGGGATGTAGGCACTGAAGCTTTCTTT. This codes for CSARAYRDVGTEAFF.